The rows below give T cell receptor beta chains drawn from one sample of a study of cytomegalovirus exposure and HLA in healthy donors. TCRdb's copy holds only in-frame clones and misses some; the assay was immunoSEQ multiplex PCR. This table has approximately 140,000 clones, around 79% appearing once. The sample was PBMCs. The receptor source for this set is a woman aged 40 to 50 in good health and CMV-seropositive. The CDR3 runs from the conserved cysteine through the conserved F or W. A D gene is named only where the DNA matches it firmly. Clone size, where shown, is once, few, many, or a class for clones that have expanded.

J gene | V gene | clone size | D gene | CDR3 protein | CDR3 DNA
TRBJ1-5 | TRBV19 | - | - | CASSQGTSGGNQPQHF | TGTGCCAGTAGCCAAGGGACGTCCGGGGGGAATCAGCCCCAGCATTTT
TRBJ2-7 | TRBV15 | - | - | CATGAELSYEQYF | TGTGCCACGGGGGCCGAGCTCTCCTACGAGCAGTACTTC
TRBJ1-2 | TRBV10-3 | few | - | CAISESISLANYGYTF | TGTGCCATCAGTGAGTCGATTAGTTTAGCTAACTATGGCTACACCTTC
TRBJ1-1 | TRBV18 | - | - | CASSTKQDMNTEAFF | TGTGCCAGCTCAACCAAACAGGACATGAACACTGAAGCTTTCTTT
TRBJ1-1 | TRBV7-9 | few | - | CSSSSNLGRTREAFF | TGTTCCAGCAGCTCGAATCTGGGTAGGACACGAGAAGCTTTCTTT
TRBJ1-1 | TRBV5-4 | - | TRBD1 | CASREDRGLTEAFF | TGTGCCAGCAGAGAGGACAGGGGGCTCACTGAAGCTTTCTTT
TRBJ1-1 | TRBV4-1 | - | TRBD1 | CASSQVGQGAAFF | TGCGCCAGCAGCCAAGTGGGGCAGGGGGCGGCTTTCTTT
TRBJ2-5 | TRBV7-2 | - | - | CASSLGGFRGETQYF | TGTGCCAGCAGCTTAGGAGGGTTTCGAGGGGAGACCCAGTACTTC
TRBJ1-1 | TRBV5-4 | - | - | CASSQLGLLNTEAFF | TGTGCCAGCAGTCAACTTGGACTTTTGAACACTGAAGCTTTCTTT
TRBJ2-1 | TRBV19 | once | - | CASSPGRGEQFF | TGTGCCAGTAGCCCCGGCCGGGGTGAGCAGTTCTTC
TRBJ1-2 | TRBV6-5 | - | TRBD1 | CASRSDRGGIYGYTF | TGTGCCAGCAGGTCTGACAGGGGAGGTATCTATGGCTACACCTTC
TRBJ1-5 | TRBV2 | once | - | CASSERGQVGQPQHF | TGTGCCAGCAGTGAAAGAGGGCAGGTAGGGCAGCCCCAGCATTTT
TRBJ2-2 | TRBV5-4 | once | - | CASSQTGSGGELFF | TGTGCCAGCAGCCAAACGGGCAGCGGCGGGGAGCTGTTTTTT
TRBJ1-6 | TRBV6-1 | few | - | CAIPGGSSYNSPLHF | TGTGCCATCCCGGGGGGGAGCTCCTATAATTCACCCCTCCACTTT
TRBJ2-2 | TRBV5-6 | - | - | CASSRGSFIGELFF | TGTGCCAGCAGCCGTGGGAGCTTCATCGGGGAGCTGTTTTTT
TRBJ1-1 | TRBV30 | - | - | CAWSVFSSGGNTEAFF | TGTGCCTGGAGTGTTTTCTCTTCGGGGGGGAACACTGAAGCTTTCTTT
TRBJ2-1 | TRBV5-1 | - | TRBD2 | CASKISSGDNEQFF | TGCGCCAGCAAAATAAGTAGCGGGGACAATGAGCAGTTCTTC
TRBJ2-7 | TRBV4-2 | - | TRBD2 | CASSQEWRTSGAYEQYF | TGTGCCAGCAGCCAAGAATGGCGAACTAGCGGGGCGTACGAGCAGTACTTC
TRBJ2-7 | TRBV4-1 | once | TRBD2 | CASSQGDYSTYEQYF | TGCGCCAGCAGCCAGGGGGACTACTCAACCTACGAGCAGTACTTC
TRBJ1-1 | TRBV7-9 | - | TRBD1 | CASSRDRGRVDTEAFF | TGTGCCAGCAGCCGTGACAGGGGGCGGGTGGACACTGAAGCTTTCTTT
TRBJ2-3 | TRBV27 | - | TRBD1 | CASRDRGTDTQYF | TGTGCCAGTAGGGACAGGGGGACAGATACGCAGTATTTT
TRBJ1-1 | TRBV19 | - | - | CASSWANTEAFF | TGTGCCAGTAGTTGGGCGAACACTGAAGCTTTCTTT
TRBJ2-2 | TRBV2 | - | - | CASSEAFPGNGELFF | TGTGCCAGCAGTGAAGCCTTTCCGGGGAACGGGGAGCTGTTTTTT
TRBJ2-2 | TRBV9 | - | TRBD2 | CASSVDGGANTGELFF | TGTGCCAGCAGCGTAGACGGGGGGGCGAACACCGGGGAGCTGTTTTTT
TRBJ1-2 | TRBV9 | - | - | CASSVLNYGYTF | TGTGCCAGCAGCGTACTCAACTATGGCTACACCTTC
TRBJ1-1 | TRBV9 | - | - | CASSVGQSIMNTEAFF | TGTGCCAGCAGCGTCGGACAGTCTATTATGAACACTGAAGCTTTCTTT
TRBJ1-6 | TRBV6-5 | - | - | CASRSFNSPLHF | TGTGCCAGCAGGTCCTTTAATTCACCCCTCCACTTT
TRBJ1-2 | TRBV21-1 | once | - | CASSEGVGYYGYTF | TGTGCCAGCAGCGAGGGGGTCGGATACTATGGCTACACCTTC
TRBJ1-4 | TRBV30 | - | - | CAWSNGGGEKLFF | TGTGCCTGGAGTAATGGGGGAGGAGAAAAACTGTTTTTT
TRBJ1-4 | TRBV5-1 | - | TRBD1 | CASSLRDSFNEKLFF | TGCGCCAGCAGCTTGCGGGACAGCTTTAATGAAAAACTGTTTTTT
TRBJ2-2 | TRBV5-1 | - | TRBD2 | CASSLSSGANTGELFF | TGCGCCAGCAGCTTGTCTAGCGGGGCGAACACCGGGGAGCTGTTTTTT
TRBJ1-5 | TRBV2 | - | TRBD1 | CASSQGQASNQPQHF | TGTGCCAGCAGTCAAGGACAGGCAAGCAATCAGCCCCAGCATTTT
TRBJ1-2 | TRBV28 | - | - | CAGAGGGYTF | TGTGCCGGGGCGGGGGGTGGCTACACCTTC
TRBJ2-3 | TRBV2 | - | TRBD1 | CASRRDRVGDTQYF | TGTGCCAGCAGAAGGGACAGGGTAGGAGATACGCAGTATTTT
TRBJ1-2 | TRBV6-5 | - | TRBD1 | CASSTPGQGAVGYTF | TGTGCCAGCAGTACCCCGGGACAGGGGGCGGTTGGCTACACCTTC
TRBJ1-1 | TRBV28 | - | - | CASSLSSVEAFF | TGTGCCAGCAGTTTATCCTCGGTTGAAGCTTTCTTT
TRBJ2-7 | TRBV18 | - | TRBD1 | CASSPLTGTGVYEQYF | TGTGCCAGCTCACCATTGACCGGGACAGGGGTCTACGAGCAGTACTTC
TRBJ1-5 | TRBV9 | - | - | CASRCGRRESNQPQHF | TGTGCCAGCCGTTGCGGCCGGCGGGAGAGCAATCAGCCCCAGCATTTT
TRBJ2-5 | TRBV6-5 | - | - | CASRGAGETQYF | TGTGCCAGCAGGGGAGCCGGGGAGACCCAGTACTTC
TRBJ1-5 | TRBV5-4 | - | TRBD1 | CASSQDRGLSQPQHF | TGTGCCAGCAGCCAGGACAGGGGGCTTAGTCAGCCCCAGCATTTT
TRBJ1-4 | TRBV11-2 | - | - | CASSFGIANEKLFF | TGTGCCAGCAGCTTCGGGATCGCTAATGAAAAACTGTTTTTT
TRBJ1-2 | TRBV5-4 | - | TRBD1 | CASSLRQGNYGYTF | TGTGCCAGCAGCCTGAGACAGGGGAACTATGGCTACACCTTC
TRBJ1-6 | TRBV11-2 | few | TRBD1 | CASRIAGTENSPLHF | TGTGCCAGCAGGATCGCCGGGACAGAGAATTCACCCCTCCACTTT
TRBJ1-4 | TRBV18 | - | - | CASSPGAPSLQINEKLFF | TGTGCCAGCTCACCAGGGGCCCCATCCCTACAAATAAATGAAAAACTGTTTTTT
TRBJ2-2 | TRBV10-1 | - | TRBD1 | CASSWDSLTNTGELFF | TGCGCCAGCAGTTGGGACAGCCTAACGAACACCGGGGAGCTGTTTTTT
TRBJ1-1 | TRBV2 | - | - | CASNMAQGGEAFF | TGTGCCAGCAATATGGCACAGGGTGGGGAAGCTTTCTTT